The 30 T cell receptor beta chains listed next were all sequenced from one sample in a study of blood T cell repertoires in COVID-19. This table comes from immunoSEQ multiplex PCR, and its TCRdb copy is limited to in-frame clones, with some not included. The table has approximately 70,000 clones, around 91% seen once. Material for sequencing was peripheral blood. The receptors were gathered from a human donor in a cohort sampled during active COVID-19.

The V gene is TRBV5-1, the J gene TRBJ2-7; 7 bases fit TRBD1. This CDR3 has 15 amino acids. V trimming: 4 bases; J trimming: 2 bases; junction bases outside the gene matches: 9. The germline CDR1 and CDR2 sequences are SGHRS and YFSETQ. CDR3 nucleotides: TGCGCCAGCAGCGAAACTGGACAGGCCCCCTACGAGCAGTACTTC. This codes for CASSETGQAPYEQYF.

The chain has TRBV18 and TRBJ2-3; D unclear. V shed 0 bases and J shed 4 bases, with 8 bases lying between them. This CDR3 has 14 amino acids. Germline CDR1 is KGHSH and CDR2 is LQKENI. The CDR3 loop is CASSPPFHSDTQYF. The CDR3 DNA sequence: TGTGCCAGCTCACCACCTTTCCATTCAGATACGCAGTATTTT.

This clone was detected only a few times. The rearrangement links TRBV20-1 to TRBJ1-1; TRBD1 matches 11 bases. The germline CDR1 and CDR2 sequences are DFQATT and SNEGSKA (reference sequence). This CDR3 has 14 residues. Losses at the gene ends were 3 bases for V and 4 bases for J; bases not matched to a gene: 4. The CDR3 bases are TGCAGTGCTAGTCCTGGGACAGGGGGCACTGAAGCTTTCTTT. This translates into CSASPGTGGTEAFF.

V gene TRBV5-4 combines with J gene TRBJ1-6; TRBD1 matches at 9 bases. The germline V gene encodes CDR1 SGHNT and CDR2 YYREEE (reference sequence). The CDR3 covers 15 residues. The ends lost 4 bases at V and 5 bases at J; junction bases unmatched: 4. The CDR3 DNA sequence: TGTGCCAGCAGCCCCGGGACAGGGAATAATTCACCCCTCCACTTT. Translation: CASSPGTGNNSPLHF.

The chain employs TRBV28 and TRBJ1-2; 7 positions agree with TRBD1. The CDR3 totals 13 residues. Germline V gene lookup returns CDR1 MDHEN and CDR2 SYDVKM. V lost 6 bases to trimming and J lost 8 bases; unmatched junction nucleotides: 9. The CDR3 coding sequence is TGTGCCAGCAGCCCCGACAGGGTGCGAGGCTACACCTTC. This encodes CASSPDRVRGYTF.

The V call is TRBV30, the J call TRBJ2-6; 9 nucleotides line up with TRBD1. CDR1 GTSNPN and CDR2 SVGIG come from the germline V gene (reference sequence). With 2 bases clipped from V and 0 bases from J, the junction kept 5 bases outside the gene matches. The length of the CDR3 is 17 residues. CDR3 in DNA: TGTGCCTGGAGTACGGGACAGGGAGTCTCTGGGGCCAACGTCCTGACTTTC. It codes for CAWSTGQGVSGANVLTF.

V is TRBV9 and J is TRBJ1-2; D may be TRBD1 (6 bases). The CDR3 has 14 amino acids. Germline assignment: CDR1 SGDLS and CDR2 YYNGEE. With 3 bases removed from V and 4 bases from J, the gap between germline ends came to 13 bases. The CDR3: CASSGETGTYGYTF. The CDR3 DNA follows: TGTGCCAGCAGCGGTGAGACAGGCACCTATGGCTACACCTTC.

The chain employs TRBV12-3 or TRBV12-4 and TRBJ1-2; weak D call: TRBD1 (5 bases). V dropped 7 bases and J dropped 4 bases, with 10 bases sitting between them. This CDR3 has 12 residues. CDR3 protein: CASNSGLYGYTF. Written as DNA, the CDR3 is TGTGCCAGCAATTCGGGACTCTATGGCTACACCTTC.

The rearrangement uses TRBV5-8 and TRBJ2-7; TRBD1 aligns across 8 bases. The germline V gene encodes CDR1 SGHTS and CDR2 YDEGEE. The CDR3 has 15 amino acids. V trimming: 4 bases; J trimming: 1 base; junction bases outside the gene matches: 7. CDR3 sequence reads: CASSTGQALSYEQYF. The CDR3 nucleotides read TGTGCCAGCAGCACGGGACAGGCGCTATCCTACGAGCAGTACTTC.

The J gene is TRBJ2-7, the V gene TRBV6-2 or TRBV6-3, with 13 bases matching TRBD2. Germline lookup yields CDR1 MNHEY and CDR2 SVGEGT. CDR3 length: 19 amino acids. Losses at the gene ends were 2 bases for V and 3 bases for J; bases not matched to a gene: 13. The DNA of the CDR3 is TGTGCCAGCAGTTACACCTTGGGGACTAGCGGGATCGGTGGCTACGAGCAGTACTTC. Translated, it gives CASSYTLGTSGIGGYEQYF.

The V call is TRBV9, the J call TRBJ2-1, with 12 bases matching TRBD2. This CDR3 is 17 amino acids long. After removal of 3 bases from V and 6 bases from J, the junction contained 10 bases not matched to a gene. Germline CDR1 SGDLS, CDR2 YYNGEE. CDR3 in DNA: TGTGCCAGCAGCGCCCCTCTCCCGGGACTAGCGGGCAATGAGCAGTTCTTC. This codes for CASSAPLPGLAGNEQFF.

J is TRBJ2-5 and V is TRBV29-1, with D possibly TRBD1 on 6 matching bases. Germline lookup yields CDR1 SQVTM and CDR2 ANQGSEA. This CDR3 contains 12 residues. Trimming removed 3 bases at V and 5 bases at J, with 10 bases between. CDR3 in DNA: TGCAGCGTTGACAGGGGCGATGAGACCCAGTACTTC. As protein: CSVDRGDETQYF.

The CDR3 reads CASSAVNIFGEGGYGYTF. CDR3 sequence (DNA): TGTGCCAGCAGCGCCGTAAATATTTTCGGGGAAGGGGGCTATGGCTACACCTTC. This chain uses TRBV9 with TRBJ1-2, with D maybe TRBD1 (6 bases). The germline V gene has CDR1 SGDLS and CDR2 YYNGEE. This CDR3 is built from 18 residues. The V end lost 3 bases, the J end lost 4 bases, and 25 bases lay between the germline ends.

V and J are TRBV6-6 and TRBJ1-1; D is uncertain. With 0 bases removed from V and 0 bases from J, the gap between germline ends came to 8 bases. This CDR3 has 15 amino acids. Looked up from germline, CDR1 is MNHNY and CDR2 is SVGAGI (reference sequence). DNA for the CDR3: TGTGCCAGCAGTTACTCGACACCTATGAACACTGAAGCTTTCTTT. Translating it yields CASSYSTPMNTEAFF.

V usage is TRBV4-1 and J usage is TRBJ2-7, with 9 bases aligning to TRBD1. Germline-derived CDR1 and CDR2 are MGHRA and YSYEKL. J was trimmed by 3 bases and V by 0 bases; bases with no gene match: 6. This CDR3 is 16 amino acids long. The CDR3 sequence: CASSQDLGQGLYEQYF. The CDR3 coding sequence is TGCGCCAGCAGCCAAGATTTGGGACAGGGCCTCTACGAGCAGTACTTC.

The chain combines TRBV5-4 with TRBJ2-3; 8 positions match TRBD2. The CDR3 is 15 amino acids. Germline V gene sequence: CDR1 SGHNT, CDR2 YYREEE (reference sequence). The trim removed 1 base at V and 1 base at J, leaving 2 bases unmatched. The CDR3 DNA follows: TGTGCCAGCAGCTTGAGCGGGGGCGGCACAGATACGCAGTATTTT. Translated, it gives CASSLSGGGTDTQYF.

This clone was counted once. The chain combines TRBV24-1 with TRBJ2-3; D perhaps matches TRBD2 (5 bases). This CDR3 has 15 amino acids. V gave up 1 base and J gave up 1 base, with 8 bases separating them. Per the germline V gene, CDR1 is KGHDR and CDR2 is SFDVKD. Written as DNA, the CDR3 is TGTGCCACCAGTGATTTTTACGGGGGCACAGATACGCAGTATTTT. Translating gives CATSDFYGGTDTQYF.

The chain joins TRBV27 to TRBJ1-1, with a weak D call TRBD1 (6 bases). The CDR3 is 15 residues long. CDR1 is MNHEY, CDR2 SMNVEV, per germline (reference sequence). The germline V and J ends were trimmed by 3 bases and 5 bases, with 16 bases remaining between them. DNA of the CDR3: TGTGCCAGCAGTTTGATCCCAGGGGATACTACTGAAGCTTTCTTT. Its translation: CASSLIPGDTTEAFF.

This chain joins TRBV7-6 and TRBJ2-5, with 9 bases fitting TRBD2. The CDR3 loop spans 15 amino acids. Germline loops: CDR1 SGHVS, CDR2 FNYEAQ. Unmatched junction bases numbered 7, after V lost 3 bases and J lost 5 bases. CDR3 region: CASSFASGASETQYF. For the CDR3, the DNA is TGTGCCAGCAGCTTTGCTAGCGGGGCCTCTGAGACCCAGTACTTC.

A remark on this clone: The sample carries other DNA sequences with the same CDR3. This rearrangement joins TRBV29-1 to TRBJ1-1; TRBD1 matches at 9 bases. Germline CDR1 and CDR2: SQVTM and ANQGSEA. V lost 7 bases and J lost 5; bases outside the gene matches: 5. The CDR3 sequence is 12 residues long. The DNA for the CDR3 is TGCAGCGCGGGACAGGGAGGGACTGAAGCTTTCTTT. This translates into CSAGQGGTEAFF. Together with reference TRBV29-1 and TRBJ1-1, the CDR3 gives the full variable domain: SAVISQKPSRDICQRGTSLTIQCQVDSQVTMMFWYRQQPGQSLTLIATANQGSEATYESGFVIDKFPISRPNLTFSTLTVSNMSPEDSSIYLCSAGQGGTEAFFGQGTRLTVV.

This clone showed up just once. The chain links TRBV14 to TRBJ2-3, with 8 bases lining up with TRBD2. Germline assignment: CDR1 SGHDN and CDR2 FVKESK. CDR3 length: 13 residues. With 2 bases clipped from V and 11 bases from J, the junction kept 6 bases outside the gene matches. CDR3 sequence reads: CASSQRGGRQQYF. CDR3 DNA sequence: TGTGCCAGCAGCCAACGGGGGGGGAGACAGCAGTATTTT. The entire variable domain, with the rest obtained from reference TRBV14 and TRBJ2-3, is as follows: EAGVTQFPSHSVIEKGQTVTLRCDPISGHDNLYWYRRVMGKEIKFLLHFVKESKQDESGMPNNRFLAERTGGTYSTLKVQPAELEDSGVYFCASSQRGGRQQYFGPGTRLTVL.

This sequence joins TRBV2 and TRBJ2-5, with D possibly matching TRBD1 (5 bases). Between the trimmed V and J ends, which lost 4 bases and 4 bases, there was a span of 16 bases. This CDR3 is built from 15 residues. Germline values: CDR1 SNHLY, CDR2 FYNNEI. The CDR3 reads CASSVTDHTGETQYF. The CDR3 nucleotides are TGTGCCAGCAGTGTTACAGATCACACAGGAGAGACCCAGTACTTC.

CDR3 protein: CASSLAYDGRNTEAFF. CDR3 in DNA: TGTGCCAGCAGCTTAGCATACGATGGCCGGAACACTGAAGCTTTCTTT. The rearrangement uses TRBV7-6 and TRBJ1-1, with no clear D. The length of the CDR3 is 16 residues. Per the germline V gene, CDR1 is SGHVS and CDR2 is FNYEAQ. The V end lost 0 bases, the J end lost 1 base, and 12 bases lay between the germline ends.

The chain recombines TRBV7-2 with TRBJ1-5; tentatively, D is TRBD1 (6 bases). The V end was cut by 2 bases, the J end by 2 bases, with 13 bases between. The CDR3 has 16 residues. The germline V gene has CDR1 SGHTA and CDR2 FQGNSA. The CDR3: CASSLWARGGNQPQHF. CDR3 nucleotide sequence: TGTGCCAGCAGCTTATGGGCCAGGGGAGGCAATCAGCCCCAGCATTTT.

CDR3 sequence (DNA): TGTGCCAGAAGCTTGACGGCAGCGGGGGGGCCCCACGAGCAGTACTTC. Residues: CARSLTAAGGPHEQYF. The gene calls are TRBV5-3 and TRBJ2-7; 10 bases agree with TRBD2. TRBV5-3 is an ORF; its function is uncertain. There are 16 residues in the CDR3. After removal of 1 base from V and 5 bases from J, the junction contained 9 bases not matched to a gene.

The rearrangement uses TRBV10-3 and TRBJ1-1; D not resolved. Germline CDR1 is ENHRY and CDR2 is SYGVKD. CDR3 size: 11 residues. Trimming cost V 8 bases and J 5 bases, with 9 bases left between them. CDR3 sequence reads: CAILAGTEAFF. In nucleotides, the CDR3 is TGTGCCATCCTCGCCGGGACTGAAGCTTTCTTT.

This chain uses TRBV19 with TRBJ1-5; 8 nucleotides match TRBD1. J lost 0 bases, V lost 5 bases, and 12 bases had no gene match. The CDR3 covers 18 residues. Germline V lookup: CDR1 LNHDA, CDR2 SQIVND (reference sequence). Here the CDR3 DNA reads TGTGCCAGTAGTGACACGCGTCGGACAGGGAATAGCAATCAGCCCCAGCATTTT. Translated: CASSDTRRTGNSNQPQHF.

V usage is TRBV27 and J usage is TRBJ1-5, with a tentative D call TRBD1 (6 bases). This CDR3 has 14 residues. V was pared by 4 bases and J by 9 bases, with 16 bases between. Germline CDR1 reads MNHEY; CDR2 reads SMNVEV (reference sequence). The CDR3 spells CASSSGGTVRPQHF. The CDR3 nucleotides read TGTGCCAGCAGTTCTGGGGGCACGGTCAGGCCCCAGCATTTT.

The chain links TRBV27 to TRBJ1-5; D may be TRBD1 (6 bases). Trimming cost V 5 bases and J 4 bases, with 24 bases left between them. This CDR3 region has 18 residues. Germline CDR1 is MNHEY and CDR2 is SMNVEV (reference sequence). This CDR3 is CASSLGGGPGGYNQPQHF. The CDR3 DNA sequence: TGTGCCAGCAGTCTAGGGGGGGGGCCAGGCGGGTATAATCAGCCCCAGCATTTT.

DNA of the CDR3: TGTGCCAGCAGCTTATCGGGGGGTCCGAACACCGGGGAGCTGTTTTTT. Translated, it gives CASSLSGGPNTGELFF. The rearrangement joins TRBV11-2 to TRBJ2-2; 7 nucleotides match TRBD2. V was pared by 2 bases and J by 0 bases, with 3 bases of the junction left unmatched. From germline, CDR1 is SGHAT and CDR2 FQNNGV. The CDR3 runs 16 residues.